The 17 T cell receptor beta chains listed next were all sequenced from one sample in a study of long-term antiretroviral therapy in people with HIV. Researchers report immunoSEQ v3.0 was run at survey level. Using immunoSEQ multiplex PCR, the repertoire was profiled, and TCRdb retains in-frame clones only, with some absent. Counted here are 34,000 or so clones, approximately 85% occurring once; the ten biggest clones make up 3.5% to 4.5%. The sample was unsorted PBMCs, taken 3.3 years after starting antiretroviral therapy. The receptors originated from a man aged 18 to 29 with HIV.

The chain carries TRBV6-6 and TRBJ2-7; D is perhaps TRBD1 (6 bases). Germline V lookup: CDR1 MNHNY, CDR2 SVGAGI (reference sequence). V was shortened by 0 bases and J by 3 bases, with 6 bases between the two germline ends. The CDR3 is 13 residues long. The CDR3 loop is CASSYSRGYEQYF. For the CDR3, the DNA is TGTGCCAGCAGTTACTCCAGGGGCTACGAGCAGTACTTC.

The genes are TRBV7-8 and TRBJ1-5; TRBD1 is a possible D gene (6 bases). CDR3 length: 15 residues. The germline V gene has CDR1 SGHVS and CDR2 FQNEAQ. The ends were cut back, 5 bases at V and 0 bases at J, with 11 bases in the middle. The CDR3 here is CASSLNRVSNQPQHF. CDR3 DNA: TGTGCCAGCAGCCTGAACAGGGTTAGCAATCAGCCCCAGCATTTT.

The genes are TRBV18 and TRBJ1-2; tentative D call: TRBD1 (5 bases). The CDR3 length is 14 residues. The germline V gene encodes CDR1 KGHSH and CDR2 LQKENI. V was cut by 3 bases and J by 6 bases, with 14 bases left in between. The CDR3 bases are TGTGCCAGCTCACCTGCGAGGGGAGGTAATGGCTACACCTTC. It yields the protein CASSPARGGNGYTF.

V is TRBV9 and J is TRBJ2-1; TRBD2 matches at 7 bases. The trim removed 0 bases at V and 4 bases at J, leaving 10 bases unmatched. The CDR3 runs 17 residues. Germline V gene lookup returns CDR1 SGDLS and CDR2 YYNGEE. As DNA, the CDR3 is TGTGCCAGCAGCGTAGATAGCGCCGGGAGGCAATACAATGAGCAGTTCTTC. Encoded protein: CASSVDSAGRQYNEQFF.

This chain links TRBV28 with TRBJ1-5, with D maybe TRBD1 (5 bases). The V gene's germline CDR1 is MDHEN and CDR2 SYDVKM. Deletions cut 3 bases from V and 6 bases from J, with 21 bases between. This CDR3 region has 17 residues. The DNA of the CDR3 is TGTGCCAGCAGTTTCCCCACCATAGTGGGGGATCGTCAGCCCCAGCATTTT. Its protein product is CASSFPTIVGDRQPQHF.

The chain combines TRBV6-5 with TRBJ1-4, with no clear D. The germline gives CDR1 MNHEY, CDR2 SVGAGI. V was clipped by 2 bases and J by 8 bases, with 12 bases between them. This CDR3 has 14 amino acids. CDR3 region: CASSYVEGGEKLFF. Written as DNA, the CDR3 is TGTGCCAGCAGTTACGTAGAGGGTGGGGAAAAACTGTTTTTT.

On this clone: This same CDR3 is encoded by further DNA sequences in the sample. In nucleotides, the CDR3 is TGTGCCAGCAGTTTACAGGGGTACAATGAGCAGTTCTTC. It codes for CASSLQGYNEQFF. The chain joins TRBV27 to TRBJ2-1, with a tentative D call TRBD1 (6 bases). The V end was cut by 2 bases, the J end by 4 bases, with 6 bases between. Germline CDR1 MNHEY, CDR2 SMNVEV (reference sequence). CDR3 length: 13 amino acids.

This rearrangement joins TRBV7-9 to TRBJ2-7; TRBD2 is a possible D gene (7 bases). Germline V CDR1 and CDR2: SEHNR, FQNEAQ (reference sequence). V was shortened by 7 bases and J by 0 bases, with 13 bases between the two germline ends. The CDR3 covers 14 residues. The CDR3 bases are TGTGCCAGCATCAAAGGGGGGGTCTCCTACGAGCAGTACTTC. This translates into CASIKGGVSYEQYF.

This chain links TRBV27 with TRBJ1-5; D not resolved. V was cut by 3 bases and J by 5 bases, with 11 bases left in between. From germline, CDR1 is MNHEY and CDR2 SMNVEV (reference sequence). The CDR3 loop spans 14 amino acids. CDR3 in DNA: TGTGCCAGCAGTTTGGTTGTTGGGGATCAGCCCCAGCATTTT. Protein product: CASSLVVGDQPQHF.

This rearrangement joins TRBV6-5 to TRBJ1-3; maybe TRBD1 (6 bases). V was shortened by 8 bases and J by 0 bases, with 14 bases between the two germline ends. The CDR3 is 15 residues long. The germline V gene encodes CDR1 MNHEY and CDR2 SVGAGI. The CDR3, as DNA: TGTGCCAGCGGAGCAGGGGCATCCTCTGGAAACACCATATATTTT. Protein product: CASGAGASSGNTIYF.

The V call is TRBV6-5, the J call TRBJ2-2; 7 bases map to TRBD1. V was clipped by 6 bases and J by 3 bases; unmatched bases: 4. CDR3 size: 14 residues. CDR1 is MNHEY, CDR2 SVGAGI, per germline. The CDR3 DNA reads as TGTGCCAGCAGCCGACAGGGCTACACCGGGGAGCTGTTTTTT. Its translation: CASSRQGYTGELFF.

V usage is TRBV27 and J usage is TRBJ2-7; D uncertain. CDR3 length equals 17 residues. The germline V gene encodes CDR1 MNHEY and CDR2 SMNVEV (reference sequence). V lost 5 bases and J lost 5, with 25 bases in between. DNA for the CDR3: TGTGCCAGCAGTCTCCCGCTGGGATCGTCCGGAACCCACGAGCAGTACTTC. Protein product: CASSLPLGSSGTHEQYF.

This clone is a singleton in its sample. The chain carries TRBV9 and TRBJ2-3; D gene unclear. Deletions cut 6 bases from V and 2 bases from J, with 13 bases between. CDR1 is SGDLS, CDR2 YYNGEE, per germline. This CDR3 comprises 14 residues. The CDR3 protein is CASNGGASTDTQYF. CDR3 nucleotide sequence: TGTGCCAGCAATGGCGGAGCCTCCACAGATACGCAGTATTTT.

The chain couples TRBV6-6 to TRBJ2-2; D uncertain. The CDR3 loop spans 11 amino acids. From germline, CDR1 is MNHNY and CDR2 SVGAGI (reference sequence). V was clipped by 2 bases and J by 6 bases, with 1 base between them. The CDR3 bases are TGTGCCAGCAGTTACCCCGGGGAGCTGTTTTTT. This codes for CASSYPGELFF.

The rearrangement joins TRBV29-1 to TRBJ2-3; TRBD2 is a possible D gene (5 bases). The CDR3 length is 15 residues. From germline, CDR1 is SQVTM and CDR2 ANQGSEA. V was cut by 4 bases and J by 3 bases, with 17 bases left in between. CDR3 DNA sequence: TGCAGCGTTGCTTTGGCGGGTACTGGGACAGATACGCAGTATTTT. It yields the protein CSVALAGTGTDTQYF.

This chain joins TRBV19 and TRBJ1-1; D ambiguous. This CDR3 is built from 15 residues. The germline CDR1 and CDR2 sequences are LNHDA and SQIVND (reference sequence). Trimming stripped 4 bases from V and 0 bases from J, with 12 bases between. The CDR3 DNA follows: TGTGCCAGTAGTACCCCCGGGAGACTGAACACTGAAGCTTTCTTT. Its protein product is CASSTPGRLNTEAFF. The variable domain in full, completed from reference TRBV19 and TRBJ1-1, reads DGGITQSPKYLFRKEGQNVTLSCEQNLNHDAMYWYRQDPGQGLRLIYYSQIVNDFQKGDIAEGYSVSREKKESFPLTVTSAQKNPTAFYLCASSTPGRLNTEAFFGQGTRLTVV.

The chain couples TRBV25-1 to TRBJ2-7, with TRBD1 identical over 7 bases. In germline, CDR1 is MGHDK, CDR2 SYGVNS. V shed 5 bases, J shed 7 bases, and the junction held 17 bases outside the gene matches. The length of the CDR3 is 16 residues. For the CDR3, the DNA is TGTGCCAGCAGTAAGGGAAGGGACAGATCAGGGTGGGAGCAGTACTTC. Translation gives CASSKGRDRSGWEQYF.